The 24 T cell receptor beta chains listed next were all sequenced from one sample in a study of T cell responses to AZD1222 COVID-19 vaccine. Profiled with immunoSEQ multiplex PCR; TCRdb holds only in-frame clones, not every one. The sample has 95,000 to 100,000 clones; more than 70% are singletons. Sequences were derived from peripheral blood, sampled 28 days after the second AZD1222 dose. These receptors were obtained from an adult who received the AZD1222 COVID-19 vaccine.

This rearrangement joins TRBV3-1 (or the pseudogene TRBV3-2) to TRBJ1-1; D might be TRBD1 (5 bases). The V gene lost 7 bases and the J gene lost 3 bases, with 9 bases spanning the gap. The CDR3 spans 12 residues. Germline CDR1 is LGHDT and CDR2 is YNNKEL (reference sequence). Here the CDR3 reads CASTWGDTEAFF. In DNA form, the CDR3 reads TGTGCCAGCACCTGGGGGGACACTGAAGCTTTCTTT.

The rearrangement joins TRBV5-1 to TRBJ1-5; possibly TRBD1 for D (5 bases). The V and J ends lost 3 bases and 1 base respectively, with 11 bases between them. The germline V gene has CDR1 SGHRS and CDR2 YFSETQ. CDR3 size: 15 residues. The CDR3 DNA reads as TGCGCCAGCAGCTATACCACAGGCAGCAATCAGCCCCAGCATTTT. This gives the protein CASSYTTGSNQPQHF.

The rearrangement joins TRBV18 to TRBJ2-7, with D perhaps matching TRBD1 (5 bases). CDR1 KGHSH and CDR2 LQKENI come from the germline V gene. V shed 10 bases and J shed 4 bases, with 23 bases lying between them. The CDR3 is 15 amino acids. CDR3 coding DNA: TGTGCCACCCGATCTCCGACGGACCAGGGTTACGAGCAGTACTTC. Protein: CATRSPTDQGYEQYF.

J is TRBJ2-5 and V is TRBV27; 7 bases align to TRBD1. Trimming at V came to 5 bases and at J to 2 bases, leaving 14 bases not matched to a gene. Germline V gene sequence: CDR1 MNHEY, CDR2 SMNVEV (reference sequence). The CDR3 covers 17 residues. CDR3 in amino acids: CASSPLSRGRRQETQYF. CDR3 DNA: TGTGCCAGCAGTCCCCTTAGTAGGGGGCGCCGACAAGAGACCCAGTACTTC.

The gene calls are TRBV2 and TRBJ2-6; the D is unclear. Germline values: CDR1 SNHLY, CDR2 FYNNEI. The V gene lost 6 bases and the J gene lost 0 bases, with 9 bases spanning the gap. The CDR3 length is 15 residues. The CDR3 loop is CASSLLSSGANVLTF. The CDR3 coding sequence is TGTGCCAGCAGCCTCCTTAGCTCTGGGGCCAACGTCCTGACTTTC.

The genes are TRBV6-5 and TRBJ2-2; unclear D gene. The CDR3 has 15 residues. Germline loops: CDR1 MNHEY, CDR2 SVGAGI. V gave up 4 bases and J gave up 4 bases, with 13 bases separating them. CDR3 in DNA: TGTGCCAGCAGTTCGAAGTCCCGGAGCACCGGGGAGCTGTTTTTT. It yields the protein CASSSKSRSTGELFF.

About this clone: Other DNA sequences in this sample translate to the same CDR3. J is TRBJ1-5 and V is TRBV24-1; 7 bases are a match to TRBD1. With V trimmed by 4 bases and J by 5 bases, 1 base remained unmatched. This CDR3 region has 13 residues. Germline CDR1 and CDR2: KGHDR and SFDVKD. The CDR3 DNA is TGTGCCACCAGTGACAGGGGGGATCAGCCCCAGCATTTT. It codes for CATSDRGDQPQHF.

This chain joins TRBV27 and TRBJ2-5, with D unclear. Germline lookup yields CDR1 MNHEY and CDR2 SMNVEV (reference sequence). CDR3 length equals 13 residues. Deletions cut 4 bases from V and 1 base from J, with 7 bases between. CDR3 residues: CASSSQLQETQYF. The CDR3 coding sequence is TGTGCCAGCAGTTCACAGCTCCAAGAGACCCAGTACTTC.

The V and J genes are TRBV5-1 and TRBJ1-2, with 7 bases identical to TRBD1. This CDR3 region has 14 residues. With 3 bases clipped from V and 3 bases from J, the junction kept 5 bases outside the gene matches. The germline gives CDR1 SGHRS, CDR2 YFSETQ. The DNA for the CDR3 is TGCGCCAGCAGCTCAACGCAGGGGGACTATGGCTACACCTTC. As protein: CASSSTQGDYGYTF.

The chain employs TRBV30 and TRBJ1-1, with a tentative D call TRBD1 (5 bases). The V gene lost 2 bases and the J gene lost 5 bases, with 6 bases spanning the gap. CDR1 GTSNPN and CDR2 SVGIG come from the germline V gene (reference sequence). The CDR3 is 11 residues long. This chain's CDR3 is CAWSWGTEAFF. CDR3 nucleotides: TGTGCCTGGAGTTGGGGGACTGAAGCTTTCTTT.

The chain uses TRBV12-5 and TRBJ2-1; 12 nucleotides agree with TRBD2. CDR3 length: 16 residues. The V gene's germline CDR1 is LGHNT and CDR2 FRNRAP. The junction had 5 bases not matched to a gene; V was cut back by 1 base and J by 7 bases. As DNA, the CDR3 is TGTGCTAGTGGTTTGGGACTAGCGGGAGACAGGAATGAGCAGTTCTTC. Protein sequence: CASGLGLAGDRNEQFF.

This rearrangement joins TRBV5-4 to TRBJ2-1, with TRBD2 matching 9 bases. V shed 5 bases and J 10 bases; nucleotides not matched to a gene: 10. Germline V gene lookup returns CDR1 SGHNT and CDR2 YYREEE (reference sequence). The CDR3 is made up of 14 amino acids. This CDR3 reads CASSLAGAGSEQFF. CDR3 in DNA: TGTGCCAGCAGTTTAGCGGGAGCGGGATCCGAGCAGTTCTTC.

The chain joins TRBV6-1 to TRBJ2-7; D is unresolved. Germline lookup yields CDR1 MNHNS and CDR2 SASEGT. Trimming shortened V by 5 bases and J by 2 bases, and 13 bases separated the two germline ends. The CDR3 has 14 amino acids. The CDR3 protein is CASSRHAEPYEQYF. In DNA form, the CDR3 reads TGTGCCAGCAGTCGCCATGCGGAACCCTACGAGCAGTACTTC.

V gene TRBV19 combines with J gene TRBJ1-3, with D unclear. The germline CDR1 and CDR2 sequences are LNHDA and SQIVND (reference sequence). With 2 bases removed from V and 0 bases from J, the gap between germline ends came to 8 bases. The CDR3 spans 15 residues. The CDR3 region is CASSIWADSGNTIYF. In DNA, the CDR3 is TGTGCCAGTAGTATATGGGCGGACTCTGGAAACACCATATATTTT.

J is TRBJ1-5 and V is TRBV28; D is ambiguous. This CDR3 comprises 12 residues. Germline CDR1 is MDHEN and CDR2 is SYDVKM. The V end was cut by 3 bases, the J end by 2 bases, with 2 bases between. CDR3 residues: CASSFRNQPQHF. CDR3 sequence (DNA): TGTGCCAGCAGTTTCCGCAATCAGCCCCAGCATTTT.

V is TRBV7-3 and J is TRBJ1-6; a weak D match, TRBD1 (6 bases). Trimming shortened V by 2 bases and J by 7 bases, and 6 bases separated the two germline ends. The CDR3 consists of 13 residues. Germline CDR1 SGHTA, CDR2 FQGTGA. CDR3 loop: CASSLDRNSPLHF. The CDR3 DNA follows: TGTGCCAGCAGCTTAGACAGGAATTCACCCCTCCACTTT.

The chain uses TRBV28 and TRBJ2-7, with 7 bases that match TRBD1. With V trimmed by 4 bases and J by 3 bases, 9 bases remained unmatched. The CDR3 is 15 residues long. Germline V gene data show CDR1 as MDHEN and CDR2 as SYDVKM. This CDR3 reads CASSSPGQSFYEQYF. The CDR3 DNA reads TGTGCCAGCAGTTCCCCGGGACAGAGTTTCTACGAGCAGTACTTC. Based on the CDR3 plus reference TRBV28 and TRBJ2-7, the full variable domain is DVKVTQSSRYLVKRTGEKVFLECVQDMDHENMFWYRQDPGLGLRLIYFSYDVKMKEKGDIPEGYSVSREKKERFSLILESASTNQTSMYLCASSSPGQSFYEQYFGPGTRLTVT.

This clone showed up just once. The V call is TRBV3-1 (or the pseudogene TRBV3-2), the J call TRBJ2-2, with D uncertain. V lost 1 base and J lost 0, with 3 bases in between. The CDR3 is 14 residues long. Germline V gene data show CDR1 as LGHDT and CDR2 as YNNKEL (reference sequence). The CDR3 sequence is CASSQAANTGELFF. The CDR3 DNA sequence: TGTGCCAGCAGCCAAGCTGCGAACACCGGGGAGCTGTTTTTT.

This rearrangement joins TRBV21-1 to TRBJ2-5; the table's D call, TRBD1, has no DNA check behind it. TRBV21-1 has pseudogene status. This CDR3 is 13 amino acids long. The DNA of the CDR3 is TGTGCCAGCAGCATAAGGGGGCAAGAGACCCAGTACTTC. It translates to CASSIRGQETQYF.

The chain has TRBV2 and TRBJ1-3, with D uncertain. The CDR3 spans 13 residues. CDR1 and CDR2 from the germline V gene are SNHLY and FYNNEI. Trimming took 4 bases from V and 2 from J, leaving 6 bases between them. The CDR3 spells CASSGQAGNTIYF. The CDR3 bases are TGTGCCAGCAGTGGACAAGCTGGAAACACCATATATTTT. Based on the CDR3 plus reference TRBV2 and TRBJ1-3, the full variable domain is EPEVTQTPSHQVTQMGQEVILRCVPISNHLYFYWYRQILGQKVEFLVSFYNNEISEKSEIFDDQFSVERPDGSNFTLKIRSTKLEDSAMYFCASSGQAGNTIYFGEGSWLTVV.

The chain links TRBV2 to TRBJ2-2; TRBD2 agrees at 10 bases. Germline CDR1 and CDR2: SNHLY and FYNNEI. V was clipped by 4 bases and J by 4 bases; unmatched bases: 3. The CDR3 has 15 residues. CDR3 nucleotide sequence: TGTGCCAGCAGTGGACTAGCGGGTGGCACCGGGGAGCTGTTTTTT. As protein: CASSGLAGGTGELFF.

This chain uses TRBV5-1 with TRBJ2-5; either TRBD1 or TRBD2 may supply D (6 bases each). The CDR3 has 16 amino acids. CDR1 and CDR2 (germline): SGHRS, YFSETQ. Trimming left V 4 bases short and J 2 bases short, with 18 bases between. The CDR3 bases are TGCGCCAGCAGCCTGAGGCATGGAGGGGGACAAGAGACCCAGTACTTC. As protein: CASSLRHGGGQETQYF.

The V call is TRBV5-4, the J call TRBJ1-2, with D maybe TRBD1 (6 bases). Germline V gives CDR1 SGHNT, CDR2 YYREEE (reference sequence). The CDR3 runs 12 residues. The V end was cut by 4 bases, the J end by 5 bases, with 9 bases between. CDR3 in amino acids: CASSEGGYGYTF. For the CDR3, the DNA is TGTGCCAGCAGCGAGGGGGGATATGGCTACACCTTC.

This clone came up a few times. J is TRBJ1-1 and V is TRBV7-9; D possibly corresponds to TRBD1 (5 bases). This CDR3 has 16 residues. Germline lookup yields CDR1 SEHNR and CDR2 FQNEAQ (reference sequence). The V gene lost 7 bases and the J gene lost 7 bases, with 25 bases spanning the gap. The CDR3, as DNA: TGTGCCAGCATCACTGACGGGGCCCTCCGACTCGGTGAAGCTTTCTTT. Protein: CASITDGALRLGEAFF.